This T cell receptor (beta chain) was obtained from a study of blood T cells in healthy people across ages. Through a sample-barcoded 5' primer and a J-beta primer mix, a second PCR was run for roughly 7 to 12 cycles. Each cDNA molecule carried a tag from a template-switch adaptor that contained 12 random nucleotides. Each single sample gave us at least 2.5 million CDR3-containing paired-end reads. TCRdb called the 5' RACE reads again in MiXCR, with one record for every CDR3 protein. This table has more than 650,000 distinct CDR3 sequences, roughly 53% appearing once. J gave up 6 bases and V 5 bases, and 11 bases lay outside the gene matches. The germline V gene encodes CDR1 DFQATT and CDR2 SNEGSKA (reference sequence). The CDR3 extends over 14 amino acids. A few counts support this clonotype. The antigen is unknown. Study-wide findings and caveats: Both higher diversity and more naive CD4+ cells marked long-lived donors when set against aged donors.

The sequence was obtained from a man of 80 years or more in good health. The chain carries TRBV20-1 and TRBJ2-3, with TRBD2 identical over 7 bases. The sequencing sample was made of blood. DNA of the CDR3: TGCAGTGCTCGCGTAAGCGGGGCCCCGGATACGCAGTATTTT. Translating gives CSARVSGAPDTQYF.